Below, 2 T cell receptor beta chains from the same sample are listed, as sequenced in a study of T cell repertoires in cytomegalovirus infection. The antigens these receptors bind are not known. TCRdb passed the reads through MiXCR, listing each CDR3 protein once. The sample yields some 71,000 distinct CDR3 sequences, approximately 30% seen once. This specimen consisted of CD8+ T cells from cultured PBMCs, obtained from culture after CMV antigen stimulation. All receptors come from a human donor in good health (CMV status not recorded). Some clones in this sample may be carry-over from other donors' samples.

This clonotype was detected many times. The rearrangement links TRBV7-2 to TRBJ2-7; 11 positions agree with TRBD2. CDR1 SGHTA and CDR2 FQGNSA come from the germline V gene. The CDR3 spans 18 residues. With 2 bases clipped from V and 5 bases from J, the junction kept 14 bases outside the gene matches. The CDR3, as DNA: TGTGCCAGCAGCTTATCTCTAGCGGGGGGTCCGTGGACTAACGAGCAGTACTTC. Amino acids: CASSLSLAGGPWTNEQYF. The whole variable domain, remainder taken from reference TRBV7-2 and TRBJ2-7, is GAGVSQSPSNKVTEKGKDVELRCDPISGHTALYWYRQSLGQGLEFLIYFQGNSAPDKSGLPSDRFSAERTGGSVSTLTIQRTQQEDSAVYLCASSLSLAGGPWTNEQYFGPGTRLTVT.

V is TRBV27 and J is TRBJ1-1, with TRBD1 as a possible D gene (5 bases). Per the germline V gene, CDR1 is MNHEY and CDR2 is SMNVEV (reference sequence). This CDR3 region has 13 residues. V was cut by 8 bases and J by 4 bases, with 14 bases left in between. The CDR3 sequence is CASGLQGFTEAFF. CDR3 sequence (DNA): TGTGCCAGCGGACTTCAGGGATTCACTGAAGCTTTCTTT.